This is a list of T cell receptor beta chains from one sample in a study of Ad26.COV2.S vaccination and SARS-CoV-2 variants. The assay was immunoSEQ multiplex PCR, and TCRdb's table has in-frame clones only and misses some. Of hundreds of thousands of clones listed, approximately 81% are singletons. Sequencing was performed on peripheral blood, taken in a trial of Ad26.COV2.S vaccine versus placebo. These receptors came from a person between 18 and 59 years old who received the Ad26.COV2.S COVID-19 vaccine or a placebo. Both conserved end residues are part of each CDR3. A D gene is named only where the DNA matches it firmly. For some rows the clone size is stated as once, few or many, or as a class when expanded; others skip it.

cdr3_nt: TGTGCCAGCAGCAAAGGACAGGGCGACACCATATATTTT; cdr3_aa: CASSKGQGDTIYF; d_call: TRBD1; clone_size: few; j_call: TRBJ1-3; v_call: TRBV14
cdr3_nt: TGTGCCAGCAGTCAGAGCAAGGGCGGGGAGCTGTTTTTT; cdr3_aa: CASSQSKGGELFF; d_call: .; clone_size: many; j_call: TRBJ2-2; v_call: TRBV7-2
cdr3_nt: TGTGCCTGGAGTGTCGGACAGGGTGATCATCCTGGGGCCAACGTCCTGACTTTC; cdr3_aa: CAWSVGQGDHPGANVLTF; d_call: TRBD1; clone_size: few; j_call: TRBJ2-6; v_call: TRBV30
cdr3_nt: TGTGCCAGCCTAAGTAGCGGGGGCGAGCAGTACTTC; cdr3_aa: CASLSSGGEQYF; d_call: TRBD2; clone_size: .; j_call: TRBJ2-7; v_call: TRBV12-3/TRBV12-4
cdr3_nt: TGTGCCAGCAGCTTACGAACCTCTGGGCATAGCAATCAGCCCCAGCATTTT; cdr3_aa: CASSLRTSGHSNQPQHF; d_call: .; clone_size: few; j_call: TRBJ1-5; v_call: TRBV7-2
cdr3_nt: TGTGCCAGCAGCAGAGAGGACAGGGAAAGGTCCCACGAGCAGTACTTC; cdr3_aa: CASSREDRERSHEQYF; d_call: TRBD1; clone_size: .; j_call: TRBJ2-7; v_call: TRBV7-6
cdr3_nt: TGTGCCAGCAGTTTAAAGGATTCATATACGCAGTATTTT; cdr3_aa: CASSLKDSYTQYF; d_call: .; clone_size: .; j_call: TRBJ2-3; v_call: TRBV27
cdr3_nt: TGTGCCAGCAGCCTGCGGACAGGGGGCACAGATACGCAGTATTTT; cdr3_aa: CASSLRTGGTDTQYF; d_call: TRBD1; clone_size: .; j_call: TRBJ2-3; v_call: TRBV7-2
cdr3_nt: TGCAGCGTTCGGGCAGGGGGAGAGGGTGAAGCTTTCTTT; cdr3_aa: CSVRAGGEGEAFF; d_call: TRBD1; clone_size: .; j_call: TRBJ1-1; v_call: TRBV29-1
cdr3_nt: TGTGCCAGCAGCCGGGACAGGGACTACGAGCAGTACTTC; cdr3_aa: CASSRDRDYEQYF; d_call: TRBD1; clone_size: .; j_call: TRBJ2-7; v_call: TRBV2
cdr3_nt: TGCGCCAGCAGCGAAGCCGGGAAATTCTACGAGCAGTACTTC; cdr3_aa: CASSEAGKFYEQYF; d_call: .; clone_size: .; j_call: TRBJ2-7; v_call: TRBV4-1
cdr3_nt: TGCGCCAGCAGCCAAGATAGGTTGGGACAGGGGGCTCCCAATGAGCAGTTCTTC; cdr3_aa: CASSQDRLGQGAPNEQFF; d_call: TRBD1; clone_size: .; j_call: TRBJ2-1; v_call: TRBV4-1
cdr3_nt: TGTGCCAGCAGCCTAGGGACAGGCAATCAGCCCCAGCATTTT; cdr3_aa: CASSLGTGNQPQHF; d_call: TRBD1; clone_size: .; j_call: TRBJ1-5; v_call: TRBV3-1/TRBV3-2
cdr3_nt: TGTGCCAGCAGCCCGACCGGACGGATTTCCAGTGGCTACACCTTC; cdr3_aa: CASSPTGRISSGYTF; d_call: .; clone_size: .; j_call: TRBJ1-2; v_call: TRBV7-2
cdr3_nt: TGTGCCAGTAGTGCGGTCCAAGCATCTGGGGCCAACGTCCTGACTTTC; cdr3_aa: CASSAVQASGANVLTF; d_call: .; clone_size: .; j_call: TRBJ2-6; v_call: TRBV19
cdr3_nt: TGTGCCAGCTCACCCATGGGGCCGAACACCGGGGAGCTGTTTTTT; cdr3_aa: CASSPMGPNTGELFF; d_call: .; clone_size: .; j_call: TRBJ2-2; v_call: TRBV18
cdr3_nt: TGCGCCAGCAGCTTGGGGACTAACTACAATGAGCAGTTCTTC; cdr3_aa: CASSLGTNYNEQFF; d_call: .; clone_size: .; j_call: TRBJ2-1; v_call: TRBV5-1
cdr3_nt: TGTGCCATCAGGCCCAGGGAGGTGAACACTGAAGCTTTCTTT; cdr3_aa: CAIRPREVNTEAFF; d_call: .; clone_size: .; j_call: TRBJ1-1; v_call: TRBV10-3